The TCR beta chain described here comes from a study of T cell responses to AZD1222 COVID-19 vaccine. Study background: The study pooled second doses at about 4 or about 12 weeks.

Turning to this clone: The antigen remains undetermined.

V lost 4 bases, J lost 0 bases, and 8 bases lay in between. Looked up from germline, CDR1 is KGHDR and CDR2 is SFDVKD. The CDR3 loop spans 15 amino acids. Study conclusions and caveats: Regions 160-218 and 743-854 held dominance among vaccine-associated CD4 TCRs, which spanned spike. The sample set comprised mostly white British donors with more females, and clonal diversity was possibly underestimated.

Method: immunoSEQ multiplex PCR; TCRdb's copy keeps in-frame clones and lacks some. The sample has 170,000 or so clones; less than 95% are singletons. The sample was peripheral blood, taken on day 0 of AZD1222 vaccination. This chain joins TRBV24-1 and TRBJ2-2; no clear D. This TCR came from an adult in good health. DNA for the CDR3: TGTGCCACCAGTGACCTCCCGACGAACACCGGGGAGCTGTTTTTT. Its translation is CATSDLPTNTGELFF.